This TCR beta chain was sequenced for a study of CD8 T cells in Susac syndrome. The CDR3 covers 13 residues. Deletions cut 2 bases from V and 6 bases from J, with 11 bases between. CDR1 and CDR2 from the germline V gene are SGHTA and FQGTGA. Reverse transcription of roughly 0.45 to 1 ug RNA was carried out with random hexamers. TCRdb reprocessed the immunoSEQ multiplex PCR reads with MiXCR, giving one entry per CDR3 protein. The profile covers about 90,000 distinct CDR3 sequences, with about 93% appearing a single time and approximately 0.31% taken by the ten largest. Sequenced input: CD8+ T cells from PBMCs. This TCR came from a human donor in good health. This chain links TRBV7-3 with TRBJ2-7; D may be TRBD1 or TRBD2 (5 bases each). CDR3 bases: TGTGCCAGCAGCTTAGATGGGACGAGCGAGCAGTACTTC. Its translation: CASSLDGTSEQYF.